A single sample is the source of the 12 T cell receptor beta chains below, sequenced in a study of blood T cell repertoires in COVID-19. Data came from immunoSEQ multiplex PCR; TCRdb stores just in-frame clones and leaves some out. In the table there are 95,000 to 130,000 clones, less than 95% of which are singletons. Sequencing input: peripheral blood. The source of these receptors is a human donor with active COVID-19. The donor label of this sample is uncertain.

The chain uses TRBV5-5 and TRBJ1-3; D is possibly TRBD1 (6 bases). The V end was cut by 2 bases, the J end by 2 bases, with 11 bases between. Per germline, CDR1 SGHKS and CDR2 YYEKEE (reference sequence). The CDR3 extends over 15 amino acids. CDR3 sequence reads: CASSFTGSTGNTIYF. The CDR3 DNA reads as TGTGCCAGCAGCTTTACAGGGTCTACTGGAAACACCATATATTTT.

V usage is TRBV9 and J usage is TRBJ1-2, with TRBD1 identical over 7 bases. This CDR3 is built from 13 residues. The V gene end was trimmed by 4 bases and the J gene end by 3 bases; junction bases not matched to a gene: 3. Germline-derived CDR1 and CDR2 are SGDLS and YYNGEE. In DNA, the CDR3 is TGTGCCAGCAGCTCAGACAGGGACTATGGCTACACCTTC. It translates to CASSSDRDYGYTF.

This clone was counted ten times or more. CDR3 sequence (DNA): TGTGCCAGTAGGACTAGCGAGAGCTCCTACAATGAGCAGTTCTTC. Protein sequence: CASRTSESSYNEQFF. This chain uses TRBV19 with TRBJ2-1; TRBD2 matches 8 bases. J gave up 0 bases and V 6 bases, and 4 bases lay outside the gene matches. The CDR3 runs 15 residues. Germline values: CDR1 LNHDA, CDR2 SQIVND (reference sequence).

The rearrangement links TRBV4-2 to TRBJ2-3; 8 bases map to TRBD2. Per germline, CDR1 LGHNA and CDR2 YNFKEQ. The CDR3 runs to 15 residues. With V trimmed by 2 bases and J by 2 bases, 3 bases remained unmatched. CDR3 region: CASSQTSGSTDTQYF. CDR3 coding DNA: TGTGCCAGCAGCCAAACTAGCGGATCCACAGATACGCAGTATTTT.

The chain carries TRBV11-2 and TRBJ2-7; TRBD1 aligns across 7 bases. Germline V lookup: CDR1 SGHAT, CDR2 FQNNGV. The V and J ends lost 4 bases and 8 bases, in that order; junction bases with no gene match: 5. This CDR3 is built from 12 residues. In DNA form, the CDR3 reads TGTGCCAGCAGCTCCGTGACAGGGAAGCAGTACTTC. It yields the protein CASSSVTGKQYF.

This clone was found a few times. The chain links TRBV27 to TRBJ1-6; D may be TRBD1 (6 bases). V lost 5 bases and J lost 9, with 14 bases in between. This CDR3 is 14 amino acids long. Germline values: CDR1 MNHEY, CDR2 SMNVEV (reference sequence). CDR3 DNA: TGTGCCAGCAGTCCGACTAACAGGGCTTCACCCCTCCACTTT. Its protein product is CASSPTNRASPLHF.

V is TRBV7-2 and J is TRBJ2-5; 7 nucleotides agree with TRBD1. The CDR3 is 13 residues long. V lost 5 bases, J lost 3 bases, and 3 bases stayed unmatched. CDR1 and CDR2 from the germline V gene are SGHTA and FQGNSA. This CDR3 reads CASSPGTEETQYF. The DNA for the CDR3 is TGTGCCAGCAGCCCTGGGACAGAAGAGACCCAGTACTTC. The full variable domain, in which reference TRBV7-2 and TRBJ2-5 provide the parts outside the CDR3, is GAGVSQSPSNKVTEKGKDVELRCDPISGHTALYWYRQSLGQGLEFLIYFQGNSAPDKSGLPSDRFSAERTGGSVSTLTIQRTQQEDSAVYLCASSPGTEETQYFGPGTRLLVL.

This chain uses TRBV7-2 with TRBJ2-4, with 7 bases matching TRBD2. This CDR3 has 14 residues. Trimming at V came to 5 bases and at J to 7 bases, leaving 8 bases not matched to a gene. Germline lookup yields CDR1 SGHTA and CDR2 FQGNSA. CDR3 nucleotide sequence: TGTGCCAGCAGCCTTCGCGGGGGAATGAACATTCAGTACTTC. Protein product: CASSLRGGMNIQYF.

The chain is built from TRBV4-3 and TRBJ1-5, with D possibly being TRBD1 (5 bases). This CDR3 is built from 16 residues. Germline CDR1 LGHNA, CDR2 YSLEER. Trimming removed 1 base at V and 3 bases at J, with 13 bases between. CDR3 protein: CASSQVAGSYNQPQHF. The CDR3 DNA follows: TGCGCCAGCAGCCAAGTGGCAGGGTCCTACAATCAGCCCCAGCATTTT.

The V and J genes are TRBV7-9 and TRBJ2-7; the match to TRBD1 covers 9 bases. Trimming at V came to 8 bases and at J to 5 bases, leaving 10 bases not matched to a gene. The CDR3 is made up of 14 amino acids. Germline assignment: CDR1 SEHNR and CDR2 FQNEAQ (reference sequence). CDR3 sequence: CASAWDRDLHEQYF. Written as DNA, the CDR3 is TGTGCCAGCGCCTGGGACAGGGATTTACACGAGCAGTACTTC.

The chain uses TRBV6-5 and TRBJ1-1, with D unresolved. Trimming took off 8 bases at V and 4 bases at J, with 14 bases between the two ends. CDR1 is MNHEY, CDR2 SVGAGI, per germline. The CDR3 consists of 13 residues. CDR3 in amino acids: CASYSLRGTEAFF. The CDR3 DNA sequence: TGTGCCAGCTACTCCTTGCGGGGCACTGAAGCTTTCTTT.

CDR3 sequence: CASSPGWVETQYF. CDR3 DNA sequence: TGTGCCAGCAGCCCAGGGTGGGTAGAGACCCAGTACTTC. The V gene is TRBV6-5, the J gene TRBJ2-5; D is perhaps TRBD1 (5 bases). Germline CDR1 MNHEY, CDR2 SVGAGI. The CDR3 extends over 13 amino acids. The germline V and J ends were trimmed by 6 bases and 4 bases, with 12 bases remaining between them.